This T cell receptor (beta chain) was sequenced during a study of cytomegalovirus exposure and HLA in healthy donors. On this clone itself: Its antigen is as yet unknown.

Study-level findings and limits: V- and J-gene trimming in TCR beta was tied to a missense DCLRE1C variant by an analysis performed later. An analysis done earlier found most TCR beta V segments productive about 87% or about 30% of the time.

The ends were cut back, 5 bases at V and 7 bases at J, with 20 bases in the middle. This CDR3 is 16 amino acids long. Germline-derived CDR1 and CDR2 are SEHNR and FQNEAQ (reference sequence). The PCR contained 60 Vbeta and 13 Jbeta primers. Sequencing used immunoSEQ multiplex PCR; TCRdb keeps in-frame clones, though not all of them. The sample lists over 85,000 clones, about three fifths seen once, with 4.5% to 5% in the top ten. What was sequenced was PBMCs. The receptor comes from a human donor in good health. The chain carries TRBV7-9 and TRBJ1-4; a weak D match, TRBD1 (6 bases). CDR3 residues: CASSPSMAGVGEKLFF. The CDR3 nucleotides read TGTGCCAGCAGCCCTAGCATGGCAGGGGTCGGTGAAAAACTGTTTTTT.